These 2 T cell receptor beta chains originate from one sample sequenced in a study of shared clonotypes between healthy human individuals. CD8 cells classed as naive were CD45RO-negative and positively selected for CCR7, excluding terminally differentiated effector memory CD45RA+ cells. Repertoires were generated with immunoSEQ multiplex PCR, while TCRdb's copy carries only in-frame clones and drops some. The sample records roughly 2,000,000 clones, approximately 94% being singletons. Sequenced sample: naive CD8+ T cells sorted from blood. The receptors originated from a man between 18 and 29 years old in good health.

The V gene is TRBV14, the J gene TRBJ2-7, with 7 bases lining up with TRBD1. The CDR3 length is 15 residues. Germline V CDR1 and CDR2: SGHDN, FVKESK. J gave up 7 bases and V 4 bases, and 13 bases lay outside the gene matches. The CDR3 nucleotides read TGTGCCAGCAGCCCTCCCGAGCCAGGGGGTGGAGAGCAGTACTTC. Its protein product is CASSPPEPGGGEQYF. Full variable domain (outside the CDR3, taken from reference TRBV14 and TRBJ2-7): EAGVTQFPSHSVIEKGQTVTLRCDPISGHDNLYWYRRVMGKEIKFLLHFVKESKQDESGMPNNRFLAERTGGTYSTLKVQPAELEDSGVYFCASSPPEPGGGEQYFGPGTRLTVT.

The rearrangement joins TRBV9 to TRBJ1-2; TRBD1 aligns across 9 bases. The CDR3 is 17 amino acids. The germline V gene encodes CDR1 SGDLS and CDR2 YYNGEE. J gave up 0 bases and V 4 bases, and 10 bases lay outside the gene matches. The CDR3 sequence: CASSPWDRDFSNYGYTF. In DNA, the CDR3 is TGTGCCAGCAGCCCTTGGGACAGGGACTTTTCTAACTATGGCTACACCTTC.